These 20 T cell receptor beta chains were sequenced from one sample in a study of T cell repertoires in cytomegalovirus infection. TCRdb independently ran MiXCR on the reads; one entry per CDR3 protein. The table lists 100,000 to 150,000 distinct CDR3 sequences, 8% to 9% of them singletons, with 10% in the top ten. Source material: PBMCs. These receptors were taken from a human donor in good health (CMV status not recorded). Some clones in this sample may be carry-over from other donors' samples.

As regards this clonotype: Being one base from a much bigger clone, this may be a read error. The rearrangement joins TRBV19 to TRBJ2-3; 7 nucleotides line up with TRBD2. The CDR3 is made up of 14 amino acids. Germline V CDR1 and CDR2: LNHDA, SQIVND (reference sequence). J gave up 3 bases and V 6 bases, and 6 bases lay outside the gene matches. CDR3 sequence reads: CASRQRGLTDTQYF. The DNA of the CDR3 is TGTGCCAGTAGACAGCGGGGTTTGACAGATACGCAGTATTTT.

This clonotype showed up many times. The CDR3 sequence: CASSLASSGVDNEQFF. The CDR3 DNA reads TGTGCCAGCAGCTTAGCCTCTAGCGGGGTCGACAATGAGCAGTTCTTC. V gene TRBV7-9 combines with J gene TRBJ2-1, with 9 positions matching TRBD2. Germline V CDR1 and CDR2: SEHNR, FQNEAQ (reference sequence). The CDR3 contains 16 residues. The V gene end was trimmed by 0 bases and the J gene end by 5 bases; junction bases not matched to a gene: 5. The variable domain in full, with the rest retrieved from reference TRBV7-9 and TRBJ2-1, is DTGVSQNPRHKITKRGQNVTFRCDPISEHNRLYWYRQTLGQGPEFLTYFQNEAQLEKSRLLSDRFSAERPKGSFSTLEIQRTEQGDSAMYLCASSLASSGVDNEQFFGPGTRLTVL.

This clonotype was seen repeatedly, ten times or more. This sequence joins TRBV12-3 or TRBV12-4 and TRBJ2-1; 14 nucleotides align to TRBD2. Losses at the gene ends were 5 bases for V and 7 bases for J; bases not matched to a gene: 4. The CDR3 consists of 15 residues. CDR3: CASSRLAGGKNEQFF. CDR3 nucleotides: TGTGCCAGCAGTCGACTAGCGGGGGGGAAAAATGAGCAGTTCTTC.

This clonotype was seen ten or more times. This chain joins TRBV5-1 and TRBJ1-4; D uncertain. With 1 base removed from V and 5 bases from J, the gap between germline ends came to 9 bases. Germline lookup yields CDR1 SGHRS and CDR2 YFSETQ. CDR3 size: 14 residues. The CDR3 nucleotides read TGCGCCAGCAGCTTGATAGGAGGCAATGAAAAACTGTTTTTT. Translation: CASSLIGGNEKLFF.

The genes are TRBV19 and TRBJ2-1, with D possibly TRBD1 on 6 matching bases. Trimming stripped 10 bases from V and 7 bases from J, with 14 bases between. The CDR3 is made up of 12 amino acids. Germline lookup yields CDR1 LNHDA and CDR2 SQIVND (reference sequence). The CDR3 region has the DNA TGTGCCACCACGACAGGTTTTAATGAGCAGTTCTTC. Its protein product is CATTTGFNEQFF. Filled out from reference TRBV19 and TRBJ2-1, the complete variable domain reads DGGITQSPKYLFRKEGQNVTLSCEQNLNHDAMYWYRQDPGQGLRLIYYSQIVNDFQKGDIAEGYSVSREKKESFPLTVTSAQKNPTAFYLCATTTGFNEQFFGPGTRLTVL.

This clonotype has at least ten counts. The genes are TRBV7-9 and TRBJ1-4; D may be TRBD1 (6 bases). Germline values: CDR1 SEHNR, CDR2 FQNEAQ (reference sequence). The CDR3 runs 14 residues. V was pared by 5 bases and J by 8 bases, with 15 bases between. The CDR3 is CASSAGTIGEKLFF. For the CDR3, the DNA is TGTGCCAGCAGCGCCGGGACAATTGGGGAAAAACTGTTTTTT.

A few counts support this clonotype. CDR3 coding DNA: TGCAGCGTGGCTCCAGGGAACACTGAAGCTTTCTTT. Translated: CSVAPGNTEAFF. The chain employs TRBV29-1 and TRBJ1-1, with D uncertain. Trimming pared 6 bases from V and 1 base from J, leaving 9 bases between. CDR1 is SQVTM and CDR2 is ANQGSEA in the germline V gene. There are 12 residues in the CDR3.

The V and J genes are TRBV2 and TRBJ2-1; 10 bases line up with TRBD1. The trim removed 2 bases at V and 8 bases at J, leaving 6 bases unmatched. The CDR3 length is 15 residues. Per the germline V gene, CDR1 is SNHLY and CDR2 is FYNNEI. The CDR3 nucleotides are TGTGCCAGCAGTGAAAACCCGGGACAGGGGCATGAGCAGTTCTTC. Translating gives CASSENPGQGHEQFF.

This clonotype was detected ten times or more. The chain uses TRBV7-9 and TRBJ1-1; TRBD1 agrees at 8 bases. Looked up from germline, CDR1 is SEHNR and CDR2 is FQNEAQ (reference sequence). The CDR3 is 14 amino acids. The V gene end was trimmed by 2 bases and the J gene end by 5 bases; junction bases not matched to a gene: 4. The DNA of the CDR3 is TGTGCCAGCAGCTTATCGGACAGGGTGACTGAAGCTTTCTTT. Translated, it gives CASSLSDRVTEAFF.

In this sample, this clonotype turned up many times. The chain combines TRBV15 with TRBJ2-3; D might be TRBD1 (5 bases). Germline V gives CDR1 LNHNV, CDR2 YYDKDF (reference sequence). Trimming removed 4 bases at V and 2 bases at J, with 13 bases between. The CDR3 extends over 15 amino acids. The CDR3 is CATSNPGGATDTQYF. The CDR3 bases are TGTGCCACCAGCAACCCGGGTGGGGCCACAGATACGCAGTATTTT.

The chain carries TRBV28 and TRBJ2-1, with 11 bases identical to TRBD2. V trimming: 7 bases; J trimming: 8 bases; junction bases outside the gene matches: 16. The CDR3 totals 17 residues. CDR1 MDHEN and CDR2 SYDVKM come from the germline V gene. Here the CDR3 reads CASTLNRPTSGGDEQFF. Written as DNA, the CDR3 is TGTGCCAGCACCCTCAATCGTCCTACTAGCGGGGGCGATGAGCAGTTCTTC.

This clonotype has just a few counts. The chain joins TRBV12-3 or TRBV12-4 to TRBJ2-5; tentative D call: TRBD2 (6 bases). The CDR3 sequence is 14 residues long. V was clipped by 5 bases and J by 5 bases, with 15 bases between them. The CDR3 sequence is CASSPPGVAETQYF. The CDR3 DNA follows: TGTGCCAGCAGTCCCCCGGGGGTGGCGGAGACCCAGTACTTC.

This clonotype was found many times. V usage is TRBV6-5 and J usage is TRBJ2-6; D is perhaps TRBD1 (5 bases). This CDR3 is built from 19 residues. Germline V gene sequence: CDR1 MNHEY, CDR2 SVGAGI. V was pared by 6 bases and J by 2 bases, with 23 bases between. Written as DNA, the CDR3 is TGTGCCAGCAGCCGATCCTTGGGGCAGATAATCGCTGGGGCCAACGTCCTGACTTTC. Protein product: CASSRSLGQIIAGANVLTF.

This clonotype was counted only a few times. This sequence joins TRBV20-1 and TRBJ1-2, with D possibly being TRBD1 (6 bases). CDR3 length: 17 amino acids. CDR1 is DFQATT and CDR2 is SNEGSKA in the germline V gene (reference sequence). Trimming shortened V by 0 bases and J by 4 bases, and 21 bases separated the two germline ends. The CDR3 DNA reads TGCAGTGCTAGAGACGCGAAACCGAAAGGGGGGATCTATGGCTACACCTTC. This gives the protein CSARDAKPKGGIYGYTF.

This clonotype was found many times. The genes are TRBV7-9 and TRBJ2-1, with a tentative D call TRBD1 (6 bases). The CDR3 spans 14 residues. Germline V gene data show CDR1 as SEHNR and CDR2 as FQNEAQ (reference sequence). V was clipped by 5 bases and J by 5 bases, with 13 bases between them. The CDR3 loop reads CASSKGHKHNEQFF. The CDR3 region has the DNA TGTGCCAGCAGCAAGGGACACAAGCACAATGAGCAGTTCTTC.

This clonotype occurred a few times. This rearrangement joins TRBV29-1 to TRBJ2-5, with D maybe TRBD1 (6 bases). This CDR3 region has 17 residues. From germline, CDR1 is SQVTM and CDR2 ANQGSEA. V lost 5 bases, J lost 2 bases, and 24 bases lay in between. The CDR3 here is CSVTTSHYRTEQETQYF. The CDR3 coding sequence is TGCAGCGTTACGACCTCCCATTATCGGACAGAGCAAGAGACCCAGTACTTC.

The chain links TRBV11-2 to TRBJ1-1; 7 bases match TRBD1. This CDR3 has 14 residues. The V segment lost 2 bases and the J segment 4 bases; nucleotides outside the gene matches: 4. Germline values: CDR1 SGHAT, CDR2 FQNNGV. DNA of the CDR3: TGTGCCAGCAGCTTATTACAGGGGAGCACTGAAGCTTTCTTT. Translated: CASSLLQGSTEAFF.

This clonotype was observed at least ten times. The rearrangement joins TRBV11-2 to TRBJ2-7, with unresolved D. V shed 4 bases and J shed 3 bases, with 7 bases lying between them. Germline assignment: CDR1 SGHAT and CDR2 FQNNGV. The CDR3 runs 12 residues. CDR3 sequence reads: CASSSRIYEQYF. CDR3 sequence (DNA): TGTGCCAGCAGCTCCCGAATCTACGAGCAGTACTTC. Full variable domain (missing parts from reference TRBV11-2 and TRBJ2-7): EAGVAQSPRYKIIEKRQSVAFWCNPISGHATLYWYQQILGQGPKLLIQFQNNGVVDDSQLPKDRFSAERLKGVDSTLKIQPAKLEDSAVYLCASSSRIYEQYFGPGTRLTVT.

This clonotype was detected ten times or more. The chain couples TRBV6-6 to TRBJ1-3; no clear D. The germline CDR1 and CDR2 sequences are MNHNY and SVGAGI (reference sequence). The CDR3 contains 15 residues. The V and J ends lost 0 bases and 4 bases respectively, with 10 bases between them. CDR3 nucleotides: TGTGCCAGCAGTTACTCGGAGGGCGGAGGAAACACCATATATTTT. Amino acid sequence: CASSYSEGGGNTIYF.

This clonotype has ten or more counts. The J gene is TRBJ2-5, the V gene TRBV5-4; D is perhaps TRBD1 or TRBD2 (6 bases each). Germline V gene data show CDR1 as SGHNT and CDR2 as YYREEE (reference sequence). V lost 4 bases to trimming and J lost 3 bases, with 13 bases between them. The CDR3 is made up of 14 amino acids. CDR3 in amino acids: CASSPGAVEETQYF. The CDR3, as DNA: TGTGCCAGCAGCCCGGGGGCCGTAGAAGAGACCCAGTACTTC.